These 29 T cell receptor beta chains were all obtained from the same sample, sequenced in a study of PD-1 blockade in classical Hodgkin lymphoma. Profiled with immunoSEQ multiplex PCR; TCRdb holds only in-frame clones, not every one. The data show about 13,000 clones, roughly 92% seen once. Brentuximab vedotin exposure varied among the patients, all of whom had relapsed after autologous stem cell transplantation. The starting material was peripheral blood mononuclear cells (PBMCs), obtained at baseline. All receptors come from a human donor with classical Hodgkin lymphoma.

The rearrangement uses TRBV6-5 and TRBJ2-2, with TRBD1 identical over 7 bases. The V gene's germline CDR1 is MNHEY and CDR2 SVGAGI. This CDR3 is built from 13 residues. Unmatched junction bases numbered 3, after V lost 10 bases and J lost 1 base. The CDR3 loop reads CATNRGNTGELFF. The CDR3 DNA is TGTGCCACCAACAGGGGGAACACCGGGGAGCTGTTTTTT.

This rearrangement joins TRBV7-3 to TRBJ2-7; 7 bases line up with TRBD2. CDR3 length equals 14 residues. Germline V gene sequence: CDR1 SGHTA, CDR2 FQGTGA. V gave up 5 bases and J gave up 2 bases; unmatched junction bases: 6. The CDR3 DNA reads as TGTGCCAGCAGCCCCGCGGCGGGGGCCTACGAGCAGTACTTC. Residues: CASSPAAGAYEQYF.

This chain's CDR3 is CASSVLVGYNEQFF. The CDR3 nucleotides read TGTGCCAGCAGTGTGCTAGTAGGGTACAATGAGCAGTTCTTC. The gene calls are TRBV2 and TRBJ2-1, with no clear D. Germline CDR1 is SNHLY and CDR2 is FYNNEI. The CDR3 runs to 14 residues. Trimming removed 4 bases at V and 4 bases at J, with 11 bases between.

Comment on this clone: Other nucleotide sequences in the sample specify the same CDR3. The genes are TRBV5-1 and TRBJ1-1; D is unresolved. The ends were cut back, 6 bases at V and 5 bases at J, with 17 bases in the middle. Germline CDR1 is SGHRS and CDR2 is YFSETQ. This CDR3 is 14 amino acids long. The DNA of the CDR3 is TGCGCCAGCAACCATGGTTCAAGACGGACTGAAGCTTTCTTT. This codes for CASNHGSRRTEAFF.

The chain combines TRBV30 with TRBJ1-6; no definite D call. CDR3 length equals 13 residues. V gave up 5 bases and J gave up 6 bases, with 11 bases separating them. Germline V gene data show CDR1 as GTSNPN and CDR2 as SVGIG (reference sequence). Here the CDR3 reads CAWGAGFNSPLHF. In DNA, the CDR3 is TGTGCCTGGGGTGCGGGGTTTAATTCACCCCTCCACTTT.

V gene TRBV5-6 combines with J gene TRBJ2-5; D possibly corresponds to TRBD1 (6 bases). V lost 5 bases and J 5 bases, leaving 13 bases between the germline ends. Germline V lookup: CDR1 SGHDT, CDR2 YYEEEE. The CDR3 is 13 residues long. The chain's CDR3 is CASRKQGWETQYF. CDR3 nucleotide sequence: TGTGCCAGCAGGAAACAGGGCTGGGAGACCCAGTACTTC. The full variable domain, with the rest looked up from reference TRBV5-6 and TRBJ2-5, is DAGVTQSPTHLIKTRGQQVTLRCSPKSGHDTVSWYQQALGQGPQFIFQYYEEEERQRGNFPDRFSGHQFPNYSSELNVNALLLGDSALYLCASRKQGWETQYFGPGTRLLVL.

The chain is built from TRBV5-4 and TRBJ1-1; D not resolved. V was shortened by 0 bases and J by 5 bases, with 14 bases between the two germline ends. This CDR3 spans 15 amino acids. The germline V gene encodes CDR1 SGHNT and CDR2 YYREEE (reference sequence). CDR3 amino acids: CASSLATPGLTEAFF. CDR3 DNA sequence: TGTGCCAGCAGCTTGGCGACACCTGGCTTGACTGAAGCTTTCTTT.

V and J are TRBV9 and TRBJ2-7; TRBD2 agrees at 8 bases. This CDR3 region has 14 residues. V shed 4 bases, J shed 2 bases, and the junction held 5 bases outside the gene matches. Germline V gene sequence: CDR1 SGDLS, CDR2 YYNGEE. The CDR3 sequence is CASSLNGGAYEQYF. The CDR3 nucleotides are TGTGCCAGCAGCTTAAACGGGGGGGCCTACGAGCAGTACTTC.

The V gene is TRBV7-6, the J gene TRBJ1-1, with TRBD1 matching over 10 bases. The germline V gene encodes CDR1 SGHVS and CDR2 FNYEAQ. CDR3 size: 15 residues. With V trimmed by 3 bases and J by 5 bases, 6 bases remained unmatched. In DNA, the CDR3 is TGTGCCAGCAGCTTCGGGACAGGGGAGGGGACTGAAGCTTTCTTT. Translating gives CASSFGTGEGTEAFF.

CDR3 region: CASSESVKTSGNTIYF. The CDR3 DNA is TGTGCCAGCAGTGAATCCGTCAAAACCTCTGGAAACACCATATATTTT. V usage is TRBV2 and J usage is TRBJ1-3; D gene ambiguous. Looked up from germline, CDR1 is SNHLY and CDR2 is FYNNEI. There are 16 residues in the CDR3. The V gene lost 2 bases and the J gene lost 0 bases, with 11 bases spanning the gap. Combining the CDR3 with reference TRBV2 and TRBJ1-3 gives the whole variable domain EPEVTQTPSHQVTQMGQEVILRCVPISNHLYFYWYRQILGQKVEFLVSFYNNEISEKSEIFDDQFSVERPDGSNFTLKIRSTKLEDSAMYFCASSESVKTSGNTIYFGEGSWLTVV.

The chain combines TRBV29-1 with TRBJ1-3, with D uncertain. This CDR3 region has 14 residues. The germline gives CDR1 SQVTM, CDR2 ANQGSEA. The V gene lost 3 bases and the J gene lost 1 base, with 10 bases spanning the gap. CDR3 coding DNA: TGCAGCGTTGAGGATGGGAGTTCTGGAAACACCATATATTTT. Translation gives CSVEDGSSGNTIYF.

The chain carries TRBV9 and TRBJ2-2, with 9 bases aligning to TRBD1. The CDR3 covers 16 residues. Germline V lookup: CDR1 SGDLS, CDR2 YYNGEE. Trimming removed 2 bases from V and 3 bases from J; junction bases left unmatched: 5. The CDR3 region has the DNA TGTGCCAGCAGCGTGTTAGGACAGGGGTACACCGGGGAGCTGTTTTTT. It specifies CASSVLGQGYTGELFF.

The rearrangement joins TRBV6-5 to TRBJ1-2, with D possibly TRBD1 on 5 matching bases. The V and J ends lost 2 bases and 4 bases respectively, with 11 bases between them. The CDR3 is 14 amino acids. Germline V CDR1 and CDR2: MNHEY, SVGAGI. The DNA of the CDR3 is TGTGCCAGCAGTTACAATACGAGGGGCTATGGCTACACCTTC. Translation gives CASSYNTRGYGYTF.

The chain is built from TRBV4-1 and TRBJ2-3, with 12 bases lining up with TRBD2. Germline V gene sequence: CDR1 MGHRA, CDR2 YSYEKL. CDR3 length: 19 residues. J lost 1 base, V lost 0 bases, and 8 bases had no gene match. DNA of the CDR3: TGCGCCAGCAGCCAAGAATCGGCAGGGACTAGCGGGCGCACAGATACGCAGTATTTT. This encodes CASSQESAGTSGRTDTQYF.

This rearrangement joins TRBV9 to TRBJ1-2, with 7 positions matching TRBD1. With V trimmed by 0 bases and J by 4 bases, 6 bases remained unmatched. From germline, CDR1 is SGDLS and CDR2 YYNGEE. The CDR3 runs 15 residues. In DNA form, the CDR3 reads TGTGCCAGCAGCGTAGGTGACAGGGCTTTCTATGGCTACACCTTC. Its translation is CASSVGDRAFYGYTF. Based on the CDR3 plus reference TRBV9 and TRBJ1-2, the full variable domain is DSGVTQTPKHLITATGQRVTLRCSPRSGDLSVYWYQQSLDQGLQFLIQYYNGEERAKGNILERFSAQQFPDLHSELNLSSLELGDSALYFCASSVGDRAFYGYTFGSGTRLTVV.

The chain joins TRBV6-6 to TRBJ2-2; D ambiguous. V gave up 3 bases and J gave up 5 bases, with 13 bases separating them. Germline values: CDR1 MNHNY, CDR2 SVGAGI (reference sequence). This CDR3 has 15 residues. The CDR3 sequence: CASSYTTDPTGELFF. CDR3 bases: TGTGCCAGCAGTTATACAACCGACCCGACCGGGGAGCTGTTTTTT.

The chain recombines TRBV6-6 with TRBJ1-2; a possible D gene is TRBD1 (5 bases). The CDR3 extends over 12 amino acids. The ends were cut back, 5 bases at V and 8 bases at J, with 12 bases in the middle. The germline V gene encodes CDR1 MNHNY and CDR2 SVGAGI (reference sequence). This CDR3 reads CASSPRERGYTF. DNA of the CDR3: TGTGCCAGCAGTCCCAGGGAGAGGGGCTACACCTTC.

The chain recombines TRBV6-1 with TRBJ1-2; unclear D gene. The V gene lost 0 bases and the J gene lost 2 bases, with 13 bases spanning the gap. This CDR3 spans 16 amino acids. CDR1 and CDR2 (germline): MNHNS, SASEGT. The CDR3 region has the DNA TGTGCCAGCAGTGAAGCGGTAGGCGACGGAAACTATGGCTACACCTTC. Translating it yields CASSEAVGDGNYGYTF.

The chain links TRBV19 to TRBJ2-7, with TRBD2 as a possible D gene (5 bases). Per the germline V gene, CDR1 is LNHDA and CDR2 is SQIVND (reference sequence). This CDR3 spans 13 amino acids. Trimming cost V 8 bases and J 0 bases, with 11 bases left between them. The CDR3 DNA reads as TGTGCCAGTGGCATAGCGAGCTCCTACGAGCAGTACTTC. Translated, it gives CASGIASSYEQYF. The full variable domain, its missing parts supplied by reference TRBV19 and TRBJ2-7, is DGGITQSPKYLFRKEGQNVTLSCEQNLNHDAMYWYRQDPGQGLRLIYYSQIVNDFQKGDIAEGYSVSREKKESFPLTVTSAQKNPTAFYLCASGIASSYEQYFGPGTRLTVT.

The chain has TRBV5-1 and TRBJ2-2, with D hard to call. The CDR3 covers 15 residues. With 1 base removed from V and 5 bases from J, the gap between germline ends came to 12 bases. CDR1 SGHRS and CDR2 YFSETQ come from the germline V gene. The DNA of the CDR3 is TGCGCCAGCAGCTTGTCCGCCCCCCGGACCGGGGAGCTGTTTTTT. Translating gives CASSLSAPRTGELFF.

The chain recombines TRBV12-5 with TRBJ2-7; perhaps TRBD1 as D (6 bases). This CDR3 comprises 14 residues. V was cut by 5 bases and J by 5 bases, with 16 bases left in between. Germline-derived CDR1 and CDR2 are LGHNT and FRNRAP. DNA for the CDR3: TGTGCTAGTGGTCGGGACATGGTATGGGACGAGCAGTACTTC. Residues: CASGRDMVWDEQYF.

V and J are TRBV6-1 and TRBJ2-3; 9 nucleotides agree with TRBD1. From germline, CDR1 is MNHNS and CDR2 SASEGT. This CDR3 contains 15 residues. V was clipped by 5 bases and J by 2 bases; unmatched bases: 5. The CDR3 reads CASSPDRGLTDTQYF. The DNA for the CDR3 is TGTGCCAGCAGTCCGGACAGGGGACTCACAGATACGCAGTATTTT.

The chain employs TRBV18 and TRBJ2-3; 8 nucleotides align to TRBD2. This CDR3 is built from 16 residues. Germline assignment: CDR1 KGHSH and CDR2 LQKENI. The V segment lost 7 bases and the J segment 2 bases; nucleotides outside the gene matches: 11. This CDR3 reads CASYQGQRGSTDTQYF. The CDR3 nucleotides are TGTGCCAGCTATCAGGGTCAGCGGGGGTCCACAGATACGCAGTATTTT.

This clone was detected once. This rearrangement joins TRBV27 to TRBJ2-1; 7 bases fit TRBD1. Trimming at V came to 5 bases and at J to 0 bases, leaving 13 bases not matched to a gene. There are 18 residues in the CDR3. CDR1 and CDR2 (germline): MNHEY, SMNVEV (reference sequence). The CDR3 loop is CASSHRTGDYSSYNEQFF. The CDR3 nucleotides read TGTGCCAGCAGTCACCGGACAGGAGATTACAGCTCCTACAATGAGCAGTTCTTC.

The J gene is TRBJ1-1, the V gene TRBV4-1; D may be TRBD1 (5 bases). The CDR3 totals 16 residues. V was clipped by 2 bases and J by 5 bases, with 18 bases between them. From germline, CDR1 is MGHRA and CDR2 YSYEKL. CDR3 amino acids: CASSQSGARLGTEAFF. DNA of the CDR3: TGCGCCAGCAGCCAAAGTGGGGCCCGACTAGGGACTGAAGCTTTCTTT.

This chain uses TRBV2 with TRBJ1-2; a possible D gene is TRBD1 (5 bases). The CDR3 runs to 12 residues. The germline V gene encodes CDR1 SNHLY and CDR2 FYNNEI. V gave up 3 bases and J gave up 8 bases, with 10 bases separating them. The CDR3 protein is CASSEGGFGYTF. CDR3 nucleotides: TGTGCCAGCAGTGAGGGGGGATTCGGCTACACCTTC.

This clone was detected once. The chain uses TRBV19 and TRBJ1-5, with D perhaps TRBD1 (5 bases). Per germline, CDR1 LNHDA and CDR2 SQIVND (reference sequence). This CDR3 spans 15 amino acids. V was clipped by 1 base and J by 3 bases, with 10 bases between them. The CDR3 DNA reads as TGTGCCAGTAGTATAGCCGGGACCCCCAATCAGCCCCAGCATTTT. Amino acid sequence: CASSIAGTPNQPQHF.

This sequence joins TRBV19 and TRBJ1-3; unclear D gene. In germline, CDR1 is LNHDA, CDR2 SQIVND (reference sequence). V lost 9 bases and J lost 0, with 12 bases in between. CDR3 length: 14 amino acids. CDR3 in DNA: TGTGCCAGAAGAGGACGGGACTCTGGAAACACCATATATTTT. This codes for CARRGRDSGNTIYF.

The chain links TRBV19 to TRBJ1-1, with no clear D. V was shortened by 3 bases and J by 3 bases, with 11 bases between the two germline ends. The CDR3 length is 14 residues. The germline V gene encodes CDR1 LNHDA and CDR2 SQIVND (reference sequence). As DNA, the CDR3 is TGTGCCAGTAGTATCGATCGTGGGGACACTGAAGCTTTCTTT. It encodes CASSIDRGDTEAFF.